Included here is one TCR beta chain sequence, with context. This receptor's antigen is unknown. No much larger clone is present one base from it, and per-base qualities are unavailable. The CDR3, from cysteine to phenylalanine, totals 14 residues. CDR3 DNA is the only sequence kept; it has 42 bases, read in frame from the first base. Sequences SGHDT (CDR1) and YYEEEE (CDR2) are obtained from the germline V gene. V is reduced by 3 bases and J by 5 bases, leaving a spacing of 12 bases between them. These data come from a study of T cells in Graves' hyperthyroidism and ophthalmopathy (dated by TCRdb to the late 2010s). Regarding the research as a whole: Peripheral blood samples were taken at the time of initial diagnosis, prior to any treatment. To identify TCR V-J signatures that set the groups apart, the researchers used a discovery cohort of 100 patients, made up of around 40 with Graves' ophthalmopathy and approximately 57 with stable Graves' hyperthyroidism. Prospective prediction of ophthalmopathy was tested in an independent validation cohort of 18 to 20 hyperthyroidism patients and 17 patients who later progressed to ophthalmopathy. The 100 discovery patients were randomly split 7:3 into training and test sets. Thyroid tissue and blood T-cell repertoires from six or seven Graves' hyperthyroidism patients were also compared in the study. Once sampling was done, hyperthyroidism patients were given methimazole at a starting dose of 30 mg daily, whereas ophthalmopathy patients were given high-dose intravenous methylprednisolone. The paper reports TCR Vbeta CDR3 sequencing of approximately 140 peripheral blood samples: approximately 41 ophthalmopathy, fewer than 85 hyperthyroidism and about 17 progressor patients.

The TCR beta CDR3 regions were amplified from RNA transcripts. The first round of RT-PCR for the TCR CDR3 was performed with the HTBI primer set and the Qiagen OneStep RT-PCR kit. Libraries were constructed in a second round of multiplex PCR, after which size selection and purification were carried out. Paired-end sequencing of the libraries was performed with 100 bp reads on an Illumina HiSeq2000. In the paper's pipeline: SOAPnuke was used to process the raw data, with reads discarded if the reads contained adapters or uncalled bases, had a mean Phred below 15, or lacked an exact constant-primer or identifier match. COPE v1.2.5 was used to merge the high-quality paired reads, and each unique nucleotide sequence was defined as a clonotype. MiTCR v1.1 was used to align clonotypes to the IMGT TRBV, TRBD and TRBJ reference segments. Only V-J combinations with frequency above 0.0001, covering approximately 99% of repertoires, were analysed. A TCS score was defined as the ratio of F50 (clonal expansion) to E x V (chaos), with BLOSUM62-based TCRdist applied between CDR3 peptides within each V-J. Welch's t-statistics and random forest reduced 500 to 650 V-J features to roughly 13, which were used in a naive Bayes classifier (R e1071). In TCRdb, the public reads were trimmed at Q25 with fastp and aligned with MiXCR, with productive beta chains retained. All rows with the same CDR3 protein become a single entry with the most common DNA and genes. In this record, the V and J calls reflect TCRdb's handling and not the investigators' own analysis. The sample records about 400,000 distinct CDR3 sequences, around a quarter of which are singletons. 73% of the sample comes from the top ten.

The full study reports these points: Most expanded thyroid clonotypes (frequency above 0.001) were also detected in blood, a finding suggesting that blood repertoires may reflect thyroid immune responses. No statistical method was used to fix the sample size in advance, and group allocation was not hidden from the investigators. A 13 V-J signature model separated ophthalmopathy from stable hyperthyroidism, with nearly 90% sensitivity and about 81% specificity in cross-validation and 80%/75% in testing. In validation, the model predicted progression to ophthalmopathy with around 71% sensitivity and roughly 75% specificity, a median of 6.5 months before onset.

Stable Graves' hyperthyroidism was defined as no progression to ophthalmopathy during 18 months of follow-up. The hyperthyroidism patients were between 18 and 65 years old and newly diagnosed, with a disease duration of less than 2 months. Exclusion was applied to patients with uncontrolled infections, other autoimmune diseases, pregnancy or lactation. Clinical symptoms, serum thyroxine and TRAb, thyroid ultrasound, and orbital computed tomography formed the basis for the diagnoses. Ficoll-Paque density gradient centrifugation was used to isolate PBMCs from about 10 ml of fresh peripheral blood. Total RNA was extracted using Trizol reagent, and RNA quality was assessed on an Agilent 2100 Bioanalyzer.

Sequenced input: blood. The receptor comes from a man aged 45-65 years with Graves' hyperthyroidism. The chain is made from TRBV5-6 and TRBJ2-1; the D element could tentatively be TRBD1 or TRBD2, as 5 bases agree for each. The CDR3 amino acid sequence is: CASSYGTNNNEQFF. The DNA is as follows: TGTGCCAGCAGCTACGGGACCAACAACAATGAGCAGTTCTTC.